A selection of T cell receptor beta chains follows, all from one sample in a study of Graves' ophthalmopathy and Graves' hyperthyroidism. TCRdb reprocessed the multiplex PCR reads with MiXCR, giving one entry per CDR3 protein. Altogether hundreds of thousands of distinct CDR3 sequences are present, about 38% being singletons, with the ten largest covering over 2.5%. Specimen: peripheral blood. These receptors were obtained from an adult man with Graves' ophthalmopathy. Each CDR3 is given with its conserved first and last residue. D genes are given only for firm matches. Expanded clones are given a class, and other clones once, few, many or no size at all.

d_call	v_call	j_call	clone_size	cdr3_nt	cdr3_aa
.	TRBV5-1	TRBJ2-2	.	TGCGCCAGCAGCTCACAGGGTCGGATCGGGGAGCTGTTTTTT	CASSSQGRIGELFF
TRBD1	TRBV6-5	TRBJ2-5	once	TGTGCCAGCAGTCCGGAGGGGACAGGGGAGACCCAGTACTTC	CASSPEGTGETQYF
TRBD1	TRBV25-1	TRBJ1-2	many	TGTGCCAGCAGTGAAACGACAGGGAGTCGTGGCTACACCTTC	CASSETTGSRGYTF
TRBD2	TRBV12-3/TRBV12-4	TRBJ2-7	few	TGTGCCAGCAGCCAAGTCTGGGGGAGGGGCGCCTACGAGCAGTACTTC	CASSQVWGRGAYEQYF
.	TRBV5-8	TRBJ2-7	many	TGTGCCAGCAGCCCCTTAGGGCAGCCCGACGAGCAGTACTTC	CASSPLGQPDEQYF
.	TRBV24-1	TRBJ1-1	.	TGTGCCACCAGTGATGAGGCGAGCACTGAAGCTTTCTTT	CATSDEASTEAFF
.	TRBV5-6	TRBJ2-2	few	TGTGCCAGCAGCCAAGTATCATACATTACTACCGGGGAGCTGTTTTTT	CASSQVSYITTGELFF
TRBD2	TRBV30	TRBJ2-7	few	TGTGCCTGGAGTGTATTAGCGGGAGTGGGGGAGCAGTACTTC	CAWSVLAGVGEQYF
.	TRBV5-1	TRBJ2-5	many	TGCGCCAGCAGCAAGAACAGGGCGCCGGAGACCCAGTACTTC	CASSKNRAPETQYF
.	TRBV20-1	TRBJ2-6	.	TGCAGTGCTAGGGGGGAATCTGGGGCCAACGTCCTGACTTTC	CSARGESGANVLTF
.	TRBV7-3	TRBJ1-6	few	TGTGCCAGCAGCCGGAACGCCGTGGGCTCCTATAATTCACCCCTCCACTTT	CASSRNAVGSYNSPLHF
.	TRBV7-9	TRBJ2-7	.	TGTGCCAGCAGCTTAGCGGGTTTAGGGGTTGGGCAGTACTTC	CASSLAGLGVGQYF